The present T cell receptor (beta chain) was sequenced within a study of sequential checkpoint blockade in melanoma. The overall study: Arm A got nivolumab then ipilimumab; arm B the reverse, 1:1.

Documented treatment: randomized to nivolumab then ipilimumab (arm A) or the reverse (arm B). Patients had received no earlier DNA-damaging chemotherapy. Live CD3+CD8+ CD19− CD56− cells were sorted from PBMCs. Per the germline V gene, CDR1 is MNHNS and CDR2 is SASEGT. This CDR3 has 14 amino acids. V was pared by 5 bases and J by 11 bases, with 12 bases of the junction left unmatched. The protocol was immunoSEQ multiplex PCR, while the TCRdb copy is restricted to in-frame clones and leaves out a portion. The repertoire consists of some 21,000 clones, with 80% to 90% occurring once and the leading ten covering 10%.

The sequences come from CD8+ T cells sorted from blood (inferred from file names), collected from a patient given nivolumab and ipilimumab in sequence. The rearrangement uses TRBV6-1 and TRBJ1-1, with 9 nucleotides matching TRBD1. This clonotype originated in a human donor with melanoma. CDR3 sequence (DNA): TGTGCCAGCAGTTCCGGACAGGGGCTCTGGACGGCTTTCTTT. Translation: CASSSGQGLWTAFF.